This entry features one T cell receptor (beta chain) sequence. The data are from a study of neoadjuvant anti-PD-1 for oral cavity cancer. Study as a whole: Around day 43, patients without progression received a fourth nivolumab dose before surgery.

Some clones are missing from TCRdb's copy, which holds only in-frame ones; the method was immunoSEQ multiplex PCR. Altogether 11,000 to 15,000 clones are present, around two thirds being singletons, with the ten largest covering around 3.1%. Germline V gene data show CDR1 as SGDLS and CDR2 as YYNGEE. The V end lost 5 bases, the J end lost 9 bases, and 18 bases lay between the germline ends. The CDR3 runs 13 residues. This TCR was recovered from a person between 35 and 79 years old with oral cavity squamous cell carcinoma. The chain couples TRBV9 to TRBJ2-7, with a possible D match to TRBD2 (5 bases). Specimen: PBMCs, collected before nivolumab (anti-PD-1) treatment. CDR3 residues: CASSSTFGAGQYF. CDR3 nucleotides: TGTGCCAGCAGTTCTACATTCGGTGCGGGGCAGTACTTC.